The 13 T cell receptor beta chains in this list originate from one sample, sequenced in a study of T-cell memory formation after mild COVID-19. TCRdb ran MiXCR on the 5' RACE reads and lists one entry per CDR3 protein. This table holds more than 80,000 distinct CDR3 sequences, 12% found once. The sequencing input was PBMCs or a T cell subset sorted from them (not recorded which). These TCRs come from an adult woman who had mild COVID-19 (a few samples of this study predate the infection). Cell type and time point are not known.

This rearrangement joins TRBV24-1 to TRBJ2-4, with D possibly matching TRBD1 (5 bases). Trimming removed 5 bases at V and 1 base at J, with 11 bases between. Germline CDR1 KGHDR, CDR2 SFDVKD. This CDR3 has 15 residues. The CDR3 sequence: CATSADSLAKNIQYF. In DNA, the CDR3 is TGTGCCACCAGTGCCGACAGCCTGGCCAAAAACATTCAGTACTTC.

V gene TRBV6-5 combines with J gene TRBJ2-7; D gene uncertain. This CDR3 comprises 17 residues. Trimming stripped 0 bases from V and 2 bases from J, with 17 bases between. Germline V gene sequence: CDR1 MNHEY, CDR2 SVGAGI. The chain's CDR3 is CASSYSAAARIPYEQYF. CDR3 nucleotide sequence: TGTGCCAGCAGTTACTCGGCTGCTGCAAGGATACCCTACGAGCAGTACTTC.

In this sample, this clonotype turned up a few times. This chain connects TRBV12-3 or TRBV12-4 to TRBJ2-7, with TRBD2 as a possible D gene (6 bases). Trimming pared 3 bases from V and 1 base from J, leaving 22 bases between. The CDR3 consists of 18 residues. CDR3 nucleotides: TGTGCCAGCAGTTTTGGTCGGGGGACGGGTTCAGTTTCCTACGAGCAGTACTTC. Its translation: CASSFGRGTGSVSYEQYF.

A few counts support this clonotype. The chain joins TRBV4-2 to TRBJ2-2; either TRBD1 or TRBD2 may supply D (6 bases each). The CDR3 consists of 15 residues. Deletions cut 4 bases from V and 5 bases from J, with 14 bases between. CDR1 is LGHNA and CDR2 is YNFKEQ in the germline V gene. CDR3 sequence: CASSPQKGGTGELFF. Written as DNA, the CDR3 is TGTGCCAGCAGCCCTCAAAAAGGGGGGACCGGGGAGCTGTTTTTT.

The chain has TRBV5-6 and TRBJ1-2; D is perhaps TRBD1 (5 bases). This CDR3 is 14 amino acids long. Germline assignment: CDR1 SGHDT and CDR2 YYEEEE. V was trimmed by 4 bases and J by 7 bases, leaving 17 bases between them. CDR3 in amino acids: CASSPTGVVGGYTF. CDR3 bases: TGTGCCAGCAGCCCGACGGGGGTAGTGGGTGGCTACACCTTC.

V is TRBV5-6 and J is TRBJ2-7; D call uncertain. Between the trimmed V and J ends, which lost 0 bases and 7 bases, there was a span of 8 bases. Germline V CDR1 and CDR2: SGHDT, YYEEEE. This CDR3 is built from 12 residues. The CDR3 DNA reads as TGTGCCAGCAGCTTGGCGGTCTTGGAGCAGTACTTC. Translating it yields CASSLAVLEQYF.

The table lists this clonotype with a few counts. The rearrangement links TRBV9 to TRBJ2-2; 10 bases line up with TRBD2. The length of the CDR3 is 15 residues. The germline gives CDR1 SGDLS, CDR2 YYNGEE. V was pared by 4 bases and J by 4 bases, with 4 bases of the junction left unmatched. The CDR3 DNA reads TGTGCCAGCAGCCCTAGCGGGAGCTCCACCGGGGAGCTGTTTTTT. Its translation: CASSPSGSSTGELFF.

The chain has TRBV11-3 and TRBJ2-2, with TRBD2 as a possible D gene (5 bases). Trimming took 5 bases from V and 4 from J, leaving 17 bases between them. The CDR3 is made up of 16 amino acids. In germline, CDR1 is SGHNT, CDR2 YENEEA. The CDR3 is CASSPYEGRVTGELFF. CDR3 nucleotide sequence: TGTGCCAGCAGCCCCTATGAGGGAAGAGTCACCGGGGAGCTGTTTTTT.

This clonotype was seen many times. The chain couples TRBV12-3 or TRBV12-4 to TRBJ2-5; weak D call: TRBD2 (6 bases). V lost 5 bases, J lost 5 bases, and 12 bases lay in between. The CDR3 length is 13 residues. The CDR3 DNA reads TGTGCCAGCAGTGGGACTCAAGCGGAGACCCAGTACTTC. Protein sequence: CASSGTQAETQYF.

This clonotype was observed a handful of times. V is TRBV6-5 and J is TRBJ2-5; 11 bases agree with TRBD2. CDR1 and CDR2 (germline): MNHEY, SVGAGI. The CDR3 sequence is 15 residues long. Germline trimming cut 5 bases from V and 5 bases from J; bases unmatched to any gene: 7. The CDR3 protein is CASSPPTSGMETQYF. The CDR3 nucleotides read TGTGCCAGCAGTCCACCGACTAGCGGGATGGAGACCCAGTACTTC.

This chain connects TRBV4-2 to TRBJ2-5; D is possibly TRBD1 (6 bases). Germline CDR1 reads LGHNA; CDR2 reads YNFKEQ. The CDR3 has 15 residues. The germline V and J ends were trimmed by 1 base and 5 bases, with 14 bases remaining between them. The CDR3 DNA is TGTGCCAGCAGCCAAGCTAGGACAGTCGGGGAGACCCAGTACTTC. This encodes CASSQARTVGETQYF.

The chain couples TRBV27 to TRBJ2-7; D uncertain. V dropped 6 bases and J dropped 5 bases, with 14 bases sitting between them. Germline CDR1 reads MNHEY; CDR2 reads SMNVEV (reference sequence). The CDR3 sequence is 13 residues long. The CDR3 DNA follows: TGTGCCAGCAGCTTTGAACCACGTGACGAGCAGTACTTC. Protein sequence: CASSFEPRDEQYF.

This clonotype is judged medium-sized. The rearrangement joins TRBV12-3 or TRBV12-4 to TRBJ2-1; a possible D gene is TRBD1 (6 bases). The CDR3 consists of 13 residues. The ends were cut back, 4 bases at V and 9 bases at J, with 13 bases in the middle. The CDR3 DNA sequence: TGTGCCAGCAGTTCACAGGGCGGAGGTGAGCAGTTCTTC. It encodes CASSSQGGGEQFF.